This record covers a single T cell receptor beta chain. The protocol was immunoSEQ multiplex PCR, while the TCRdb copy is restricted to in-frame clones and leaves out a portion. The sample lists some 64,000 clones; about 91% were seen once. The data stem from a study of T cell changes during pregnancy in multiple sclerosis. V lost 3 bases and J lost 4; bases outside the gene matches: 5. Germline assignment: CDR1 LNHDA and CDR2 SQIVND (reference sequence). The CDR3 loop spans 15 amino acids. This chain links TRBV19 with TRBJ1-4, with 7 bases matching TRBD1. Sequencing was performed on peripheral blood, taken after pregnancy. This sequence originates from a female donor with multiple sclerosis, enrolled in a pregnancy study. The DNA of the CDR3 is TGTGCCAGTAGTATTCGGCAGGGGGGTAATGAAAAACTGTTTTTT. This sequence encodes CASSIRQGGNEKLFF.